Below, 8 T cell receptor beta chains from the same sample are listed, as sequenced in a study of shared clonotypes between healthy human individuals. Libraries were prepared by immunoSEQ multiplex PCR; TCRdb keeps only in-frame clonotypes and omits some of them. The repertoire holds about 1.5 million clones, with 95% to 99% as singletons. Sequencing input: naive CD4+ T cells sorted from blood. Subset meaning: CD45RA+ positively selected. All receptors come from a young man in good health.

This chain uses TRBV28 with TRBJ2-3, with D possibly being TRBD1 or TRBD2 (5 bases each). Trimming cost V 5 bases and J 2 bases, with 17 bases left between them. The CDR3 spans 16 residues. CDR1 and CDR2 (germline): MDHEN, SYDVKM. The CDR3 loop is CASSAEGRSYTDTQYF. DNA of the CDR3: TGTGCCAGCAGTGCCGAGGGACGTAGTTACACAGATACGCAGTATTTT.

This chain links TRBV7-9 with TRBJ2-2, with a weak D call TRBD1 (6 bases). CDR1 and CDR2 from the germline V gene are SEHNR and FQNEAQ (reference sequence). The germline V and J ends were trimmed by 2 bases and 7 bases, with 11 bases remaining between them. The length of the CDR3 is 14 residues. DNA for the CDR3: TGTGCCAGCAGCTTACAGGGGAGAGTCGGGGAGCTGTTTTTT. Its translation: CASSLQGRVGELFF. The full variable domain, rest sourced from reference TRBV7-9 and TRBJ2-2, is DTGVSQNPRHKITKRGQNVTFRCDPISEHNRLYWYRQTLGQGPEFLTYFQNEAQLEKSRLLSDRFSAERPKGSFSTLEIQRTEQGDSAMYLCASSLQGRVGELFFGEGSRLTVL.

The rearrangement links TRBV19 to TRBJ1-5, with 8 bases identical to TRBD1. The CDR3 covers 16 residues. The V and J ends lost 5 bases and 4 bases, in that order; junction bases with no gene match: 10. Per the germline V gene, CDR1 is LNHDA and CDR2 is SQIVND (reference sequence). This CDR3 is CASSAGTGQGNQPQHF. Here the CDR3 DNA reads TGTGCCAGTAGTGCGGGAACTGGACAGGGAAATCAGCCCCAGCATTTT.

The rearrangement links TRBV10-3 to TRBJ2-7; tentative D call: TRBD1 (6 bases). From germline, CDR1 is ENHRY and CDR2 SYGVKD. Trimming took 10 bases from V and 2 from J, leaving 18 bases between them. CDR3 size: 14 residues. The CDR3 nucleotides read TGTGCCACCCAACCCGGGACAACGACCTACGAGCAGTACTTC. Translated, it gives CATQPGTTTYEQYF.

The V gene is TRBV28, the J gene TRBJ1-2; perhaps TRBD1 as D (5 bases). V lost 1 base, J lost 2 bases, and 11 bases lay in between. The CDR3 runs 15 residues. Germline CDR1 MDHEN, CDR2 SYDVKM. Written as DNA, the CDR3 is TGTGCCAGCAGTTTATCCAGGGTGCTAAACTATGGCTACACCTTC. This encodes CASSLSRVLNYGYTF.

V usage is TRBV15 and J usage is TRBJ2-1; the match to TRBD2 covers 9 bases. Per the germline V gene, CDR1 is LNHNV and CDR2 is YYDKDF (reference sequence). There are 15 residues in the CDR3. Trimming took 5 bases from V and 3 from J; bases not matched to a gene: 5. The DNA of the CDR3 is TGTGCCACCAGCCCCTTTAGCGGGAGCTACAATGAGCAGTTCTTC. Translated: CATSPFSGSYNEQFF. The variable domain in full, completed from reference TRBV15 and TRBJ2-1, reads DAMVIQNPRYQVTQFGKPVTLSCSQTLNHNVMYWYQQKSSQAPKLLFHYYDKDFNNEADTPDNFQSRRPNTSFCFLDIRSPGLGDTAMYLCATSPFSGSYNEQFFGPGTRLTVL.

The chain has TRBV19 and TRBJ2-1; the D is unclear. V lost 2 bases, J lost 7 bases, and 9 bases lay in between. In germline, CDR1 is LNHDA, CDR2 SQIVND (reference sequence). The CDR3 extends over 13 amino acids. In DNA form, the CDR3 reads TGTGCCAGTAGTATACCTTGGGTGAATGAGCAGTTCTTC. This gives the protein CASSIPWVNEQFF.

This rearrangement joins TRBV6-1 to TRBJ2-5; 9 bases align to TRBD1. The germline V gene has CDR1 MNHNS and CDR2 SASEGT. The length of the CDR3 is 14 residues. Unmatched junction bases numbered 4, after V lost 4 bases and J lost 4 bases. The CDR3 nucleotides read TGTGCCAGCAGTGCGGGACAGGGCGGAGAGACCCAGTACTTC. This codes for CASSAGQGGETQYF.